The TCR beta chain described here comes from a study of blood T cell repertoires in COVID-19. Background on the study: The origin of the acute and convalescent COVID-19 samples was the United States, Italy and Spain. Sources were T cells, B-cell-depleted T cells, or PBMCs; the material itself was cDNA or gDNA.

In germline, CDR1 is MNHEY, CDR2 SVGAGI. This CDR3 region has 12 residues. V lost 7 bases to trimming and J lost 10 bases, with 11 bases between them. In the original workflow: By means of reference gene primer amplification, nucleated cell counts were estimated. The repertoire was sequenced with immunoSEQ multiplex PCR; TCRdb's copy has only in-frame clones and lacks some. V, J and clone size derive from that table, while D and trimming were established from the DNA sequence. The profile covers 30,000 to 45,000 clones, with 90% appearing a single time and about 4.9% taken by the ten largest. This clone came up a few times.

This clonotype was sampled from a human donor in a cohort sampled during active COVID-19. The sequencing sample was made of peripheral blood. This chain joins TRBV6-5 and TRBJ1-6; D unclear. CDR3 DNA sequence: TGTGCCAGCACCACGACGGGATCACCCCTCCACTTT. It translates to CASTTTGSPLHF.